The 27 T cell receptor beta chains below come from one sample, sequenced in a study of T cell repertoires in cytomegalovirus infection. No antigens are known for them. TCRdb fed the reads into MiXCR, producing one record per CDR3 protein. The table records about 400,000 distinct CDR3 sequences, about 34% of them present only once. This material consisted of cultured PBMCs, taken from culture after CMV antigen stimulation. These receptors all stem from a human donor in good health (CMV status not recorded). Some clones in this sample may be carry-over from other donors' samples.

This clonotype was seen only once. The chain couples TRBV5-6 to TRBJ2-1; the match to TRBD2 covers 13 bases. The germline gives CDR1 SGHDT, CDR2 YYEEEE. This CDR3 region has 17 residues. V dropped 4 bases and J dropped 4; count of bases not matched to a gene: 8. The CDR3 DNA reads TGTGCCAGCAGCCCGCAAAGACTAGCGGGAGGTTACAATGAGCAGTTCTTC. Encoded protein: CASSPQRLAGGYNEQFF.

The rearrangement uses TRBV7-6 and TRBJ1-5; D is perhaps TRBD1 (5 bases). The germline V gene encodes CDR1 SGHVS and CDR2 FNYEAQ. The CDR3 spans 13 residues. V lost 3 bases and J 9 bases, leaving 12 bases between the germline ends. CDR3 loop: CASSFEGRGPQHF. The CDR3 DNA is TGTGCCAGCAGCTTTGAGGGGAGGGGGCCCCAGCATTTT.

V and J are TRBV2 and TRBJ2-1; possible D gene TRBD2, 6 bases. Trimming shortened V by 6 bases and J by 0 bases, and 9 bases separated the two germline ends. The CDR3 totals 14 residues. Germline CDR1 SNHLY, CDR2 FYNNEI. As DNA, the CDR3 is TGTGCCAGCAGAGTAGCGGTCTCCTACAATGAGCAGTTCTTC. Residues: CASRVAVSYNEQFF. Filled out from reference TRBV2 and TRBJ2-1, the complete variable domain reads EPEVTQTPSHQVTQMGQEVILRCVPISNHLYFYWYRQILGQKVEFLVSFYNNEISEKSEIFDDQFSVERPDGSNFTLKIRSTKLEDSAMYFCASRVAVSYNEQFFGPGTRLTVL.

The V gene is TRBV19, the J gene TRBJ2-1; D is possibly TRBD2 (6 bases). V lost 4 bases, J lost 11 bases, and 15 bases lay in between. The germline gives CDR1 LNHDA, CDR2 SQIVND (reference sequence). The CDR3 contains 13 residues. In nucleotides, the CDR3 is TGTGCCAGTAGTACCAGGGACGGACTAAAGCAGTTCTTC. This translates into CASSTRDGLKQFF.

This chain links TRBV28 with TRBJ2-7; D unclear. Trimming stripped 4 bases from V and 7 bases from J, with 11 bases between. Per the germline V gene, CDR1 is MDHEN and CDR2 is SYDVKM. The CDR3 spans 12 residues. The CDR3 loop reads CASSWTLWEQYF. CDR3 bases: TGTGCCAGCAGTTGGACCCTTTGGGAGCAGTACTTC.

This clonotype was observed at least ten times. This chain uses TRBV10-3 with TRBJ1-2, with D possibly matching TRBD1 (5 bases). CDR1 is ENHRY, CDR2 SYGVKD, per germline. V dropped 3 bases and J dropped 2 bases, with 13 bases sitting between them. The CDR3 sequence is 15 residues long. The CDR3 region is CAISDTRKGNYGYTF. In DNA form, the CDR3 reads TGTGCCATCAGTGATACAAGAAAGGGGAACTATGGCTACACCTTC.

This clonotype turned up a few times. The CDR3 here is CATSRVSTNTGELFF. The CDR3 nucleotides are TGTGCCACCAGCAGAGTTAGTACGAACACCGGGGAGCTGTTTTTT. The chain combines TRBV15 with TRBJ2-2; D gene ambiguous. The CDR3 consists of 15 residues. Looked up from germline, CDR1 is LNHNV and CDR2 is YYDKDF (reference sequence). Trimming pared 1 base from V and 0 bases from J, leaving 6 bases between.

This clonotype was observed a handful of times. The chain uses TRBV6-8 and TRBJ1-5; D is ambiguous. V lost 8 bases and J lost 9, with 20 bases in between. This CDR3 is 14 amino acids long. Germline lookup yields CDR1 MNHGY and CDR2 SAAAGT. CDR3 DNA: TGTGCCAGCCTAAGATTATTGGAAGATCGGCCCCAGCATTTT. Its protein product is CASLRLLEDRPQHF.

Only a few counts were recorded for this clonotype. CDR3 nucleotides: TGTGCCAGTACCCGGGGACGGACTGAAGCTTTCTTT. This encodes CASTRGRTEAFF. J is TRBJ1-1 and V is TRBV19, with TRBD1 as a possible D gene (5 bases). Germline V gene lookup returns CDR1 LNHDA and CDR2 SQIVND (reference sequence). The V end lost 7 bases, the J end lost 5 bases, and 11 bases lay between the germline ends. The CDR3 is 12 amino acids. Full variable domain (missing parts from reference TRBV19 and TRBJ1-1): DGGITQSPKYLFRKEGQNVTLSCEQNLNHDAMYWYRQDPGQGLRLIYYSQIVNDFQKGDIAEGYSVSREKKESFPLTVTSAQKNPTAFYLCASTRGRTEAFFGQGTRLTVV.

The chain uses TRBV10-3 and TRBJ2-5; TRBD1 matches 8 bases. The germline CDR1 and CDR2 sequences are ENHRY and SYGVKD. This CDR3 is built from 17 residues. V shed 3 bases, J shed 1 base, and the junction held 10 bases outside the gene matches. The CDR3 protein is CAISEPRQGPTQETQYF. As DNA, the CDR3 is TGTGCCATCAGTGAACCTAGACAGGGGCCTACCCAAGAGACCCAGTACTTC.

This clonotype appeared a few times. This chain joins TRBV7-2 and TRBJ2-3, with D maybe TRBD2 (5 bases). This CDR3 is 15 amino acids long. V lost 2 bases and J 2 bases, leaving 11 bases between the germline ends. CDR1 and CDR2 from the germline V gene are SGHTA and FQGNSA. This CDR3 is CASSLMPGFTDTQYF. For the CDR3, the DNA is TGTGCCAGCAGCTTAATGCCGGGATTCACAGATACGCAGTATTTT.

This clonotype was seen many times. The V call is TRBV11-2, the J call TRBJ2-1; 7 nucleotides match TRBD1. J was trimmed by 2 bases and V by 4 bases; bases with no gene match: 8. This CDR3 has 16 amino acids. In germline, CDR1 is SGHAT, CDR2 FQNNGV. CDR3 DNA sequence: TGTGCCAGCAGCTCCCGTGGACAGGCCGCCTACAATGAGCAGTTCTTC. This codes for CASSSRGQAAYNEQFF.

The chain links TRBV11-2 to TRBJ2-1; D is undetermined. There are 14 residues in the CDR3. Germline CDR1 SGHAT, CDR2 FQNNGV. Trimming took off 1 base at V and 4 bases at J, with 8 bases between the two ends. Here the CDR3 DNA reads TGTGCCAGCAGCTTAGGAATGGCTTACAATGAGCAGTTCTTC. Protein product: CASSLGMAYNEQFF.

This clonotype was seen a handful of times. The rearrangement joins TRBV20-1 to TRBJ1-5; D unresolved. Per the germline V gene, CDR1 is DFQATT and CDR2 is SNEGSKA (reference sequence). This CDR3 has 11 residues. V lost 3 bases to trimming and J lost 9 bases, with 9 bases between them. CDR3 protein: CSASSDGPQHF. Here the CDR3 DNA reads TGCAGTGCTAGTTCCGATGGGCCCCAGCATTTT.

The rearrangement uses TRBV3-1 and TRBJ2-5; 7 nucleotides match TRBD2. The germline CDR1 and CDR2 sequences are LGHDT and YNNKEL (reference sequence). V was clipped by 4 bases and J by 4 bases; unmatched bases: 12. The CDR3 has 16 residues. The chain's CDR3 is CASSLPGSGDGETQYF. DNA for the CDR3: TGTGCCAGCAGCCTTCCCGGCAGCGGGGATGGAGAGACCCAGTACTTC.

The table lists this clonotype with a few counts. The chain joins TRBV2 to TRBJ2-7; 7 bases are shared with TRBD2. The length of the CDR3 is 13 residues. Germline values: CDR1 SNHLY, CDR2 FYNNEI. The V gene end was trimmed by 9 bases and the J gene end by 0 bases; junction bases not matched to a gene: 5. The chain's CDR3 is CASSSGTSYEQYF. CDR3 in DNA: TGTGCCAGTTCTAGCGGAACCTCCTACGAGCAGTACTTC.

V gene TRBV5-4 combines with J gene TRBJ2-7, with 10 bases aligning to TRBD1. Germline CDR1 is SGHNT and CDR2 is YYREEE (reference sequence). The V and J ends lost 0 bases and 5 bases, in that order; junction bases with no gene match: 5. The CDR3 is 15 amino acids. CDR3 residues: CASSLAGTGVHEQYF. For the CDR3, the DNA is TGTGCCAGCAGCTTGGCCGGGACAGGGGTCCACGAGCAGTACTTC.

This clonotype was observed at least ten times. This sequence joins TRBV7-2 and TRBJ2-5; 12 bases agree with TRBD1. The CDR3 spans 16 residues. Germline V gene lookup returns CDR1 SGHTA and CDR2 FQGNSA. V was pared by 5 bases and J by 5 bases, with 9 bases of the junction left unmatched. CDR3 sequence: CASSKGQGAIGETQYF. Written as DNA, the CDR3 is TGTGCCAGCAGCAAGGGACAGGGGGCGATTGGGGAGACCCAGTACTTC.

CDR3 DNA sequence: TGTGCCAGCAGTCCTCAACACACTGAAGCTTTCTTT. Residues: CASSPQHTEAFF. This chain connects TRBV12-3 or TRBV12-4 to TRBJ1-1; D not resolved. The CDR3 consists of 12 residues. The V end was cut by 5 bases, the J end by 3 bases, with 7 bases between.

The rearrangement joins TRBV7-9 to TRBJ2-5, with D possibly matching TRBD2 (6 bases). V shed 2 bases and J shed 9 bases, with 19 bases lying between them. Germline V gene lookup returns CDR1 SEHNR and CDR2 FQNEAQ (reference sequence). CDR3 length: 15 amino acids. CDR3 sequence (DNA): TGTGCCAGCAGCTTATCTACGGGGACCGCGGGATCCCAGTACTTC. This translates into CASSLSTGTAGSQYF.

Only a few counts were recorded for this clonotype. This sequence joins TRBV4-1 and TRBJ2-4, with TRBD1 matching over 9 bases. J gave up 3 bases and V 3 bases, and 9 bases lay outside the gene matches. Germline CDR1 and CDR2: MGHRA and YSYEKL. This CDR3 has 17 amino acids. Here the CDR3 reads CASSQGQGPLNKNIQYF. CDR3 nucleotides: TGCGCCAGCAGCCAGGGACAGGGCCCTTTAAACAAAAACATTCAGTACTTC.

The table lists this clonotype with a few counts. The genes are TRBV4-3 and TRBJ2-3, with TRBD2 identical over 11 bases. With V trimmed by 3 bases and J by 8 bases, 13 bases remained unmatched. Germline V gene data show CDR1 as LGHNA and CDR2 as YSLEER. This CDR3 is 17 amino acids long. In nucleotides, the CDR3 is TGCGCCAGCAGCCAGATGGCCGGGACTAGCGGTGAAGGTACGCAGTATTTT. Protein product: CASSQMAGTSGEGTQYF.

This clonotype was counted between two and nine times. This chain links TRBV19 with TRBJ2-1, with D maybe TRBD2 (5 bases). The V end was cut by 3 bases, the J end by 2 bases, with 8 bases between. The CDR3 covers 14 residues. Germline V gives CDR1 LNHDA, CDR2 SQIVND (reference sequence). The CDR3: CASSIVGAYNEQFF. The CDR3 DNA follows: TGTGCCAGTAGTATTGTGGGAGCCTACAATGAGCAGTTCTTC.

This clonotype occurred a few times. The rearrangement joins TRBV7-8 to TRBJ2-2, with TRBD1 matching over 7 bases. The germline gives CDR1 SGHVS, CDR2 FQNEAQ. The CDR3 has 14 residues. The trim removed 4 bases at V and 3 bases at J, leaving 2 bases unmatched. CDR3 amino acids: CASSSDRDTGELFF. The CDR3, as DNA: TGTGCCAGCAGCTCCGACAGGGACACCGGGGAGCTGTTTTTT.

This clonotype was seen repeatedly, ten times or more. CDR3 coding DNA: TGTGCCAGCAGCTCCTCGGGACCGACGAACACTGAAGCTTTCTTT. The encoded protein is CASSSSGPTNTEAFF. The chain has TRBV7-2 and TRBJ1-1; tentatively, D is TRBD1 (5 bases). V was trimmed by 4 bases and J by 1 base, leaving 13 bases between them. CDR1 SGHTA and CDR2 FQGNSA come from the germline V gene. This CDR3 is 15 amino acids long.

The chain couples TRBV10-3 to TRBJ1-5; D gene ambiguous. V was clipped by 3 bases and J by 1 base, with 7 bases between them. CDR1 ENHRY and CDR2 SYGVKD come from the germline V gene. The length of the CDR3 is 14 residues. The CDR3 sequence is CAISDAGSNQPQHF. The DNA of the CDR3 is TGTGCCATCAGTGACGCGGGAAGCAATCAGCCCCAGCATTTT.

J is TRBJ2-3 and V is TRBV9, with D hard to call. This CDR3 comprises 13 residues. With 3 bases removed from V and 8 bases from J, the gap between germline ends came to 13 bases. Looked up from germline, CDR1 is SGDLS and CDR2 is YYNGEE. This CDR3 is CASSASALGTQYF. The DNA for the CDR3 is TGTGCCAGCAGCGCCAGCGCCCTGGGTACGCAGTATTTT.